This TCR beta chain was retrieved from a study of breast tumors, draining lymph nodes, adjacent tissues. TCRdb re-called the multiplex PCR reads through MiXCR, storing one row per CDR3 protein. The repertoire holds 15,000 or so distinct CDR3 sequences, with about three fifths as singletons. The CDR3 contains 13 residues. V was clipped by 6 bases and J by 0 bases, with 8 bases between them. From germline, CDR1 is LGHDT and CDR2 YNNKEL (reference sequence). This clonotype has ten or more counts. Sequencing was carried out using tumor-adjacent breast tissue. The rearrangement joins TRBV3-1 to TRBJ1-2, with D unclear. The clonotype originates from a female donor with breast cancer. Some clones in this sample may be carry-over from other donors' samples. The CDR3 bases are TGTGCCAGCAGTGCATTATCTAACTATGGCTACACCTTC. Protein sequence: CASSALSNYGYTF.